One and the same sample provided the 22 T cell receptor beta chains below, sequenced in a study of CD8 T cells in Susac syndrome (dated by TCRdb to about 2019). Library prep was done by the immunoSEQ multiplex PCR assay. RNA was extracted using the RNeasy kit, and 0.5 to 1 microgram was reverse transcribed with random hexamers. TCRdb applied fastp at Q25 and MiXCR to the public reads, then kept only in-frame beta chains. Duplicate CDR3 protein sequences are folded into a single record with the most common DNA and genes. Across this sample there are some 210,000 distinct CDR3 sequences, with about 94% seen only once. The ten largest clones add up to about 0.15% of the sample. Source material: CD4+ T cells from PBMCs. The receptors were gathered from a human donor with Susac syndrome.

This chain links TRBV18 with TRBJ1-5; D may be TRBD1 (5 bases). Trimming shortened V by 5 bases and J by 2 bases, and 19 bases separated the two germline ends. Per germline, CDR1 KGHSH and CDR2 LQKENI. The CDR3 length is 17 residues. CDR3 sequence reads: CASSTTSPGLGNQPQHF. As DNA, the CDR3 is TGTGCCAGCTCAACAACCAGCCCAGGGTTAGGCAATCAGCCCCAGCATTTT. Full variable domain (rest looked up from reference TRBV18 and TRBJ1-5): NAGVMQNPRHLVRRRGQEARLRCSPMKGHSHVYWYRQLPEEGLKFMVYLQKENIIDESGMPKERFSAEFPKEGPSILRIQQVVRGDSAAYFCASSTTSPGLGNQPQHFGDGTRLSIL.

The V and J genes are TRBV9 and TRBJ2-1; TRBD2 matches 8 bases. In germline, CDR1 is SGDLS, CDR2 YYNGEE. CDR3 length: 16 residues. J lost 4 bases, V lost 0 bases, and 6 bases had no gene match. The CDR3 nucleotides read TGTGCCAGCAGCGTAGATCCGGGGGGGACTTACAATGAGCAGTTCTTC. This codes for CASSVDPGGTYNEQFF.

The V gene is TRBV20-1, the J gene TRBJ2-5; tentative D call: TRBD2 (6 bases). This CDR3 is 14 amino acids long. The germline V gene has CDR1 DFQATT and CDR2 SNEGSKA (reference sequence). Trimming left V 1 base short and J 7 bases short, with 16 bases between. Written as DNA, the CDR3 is TGCAGTGCTAGAGGGGACTCTCAAGATCCGACCCAGTACTTC. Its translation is CSARGDSQDPTQYF.

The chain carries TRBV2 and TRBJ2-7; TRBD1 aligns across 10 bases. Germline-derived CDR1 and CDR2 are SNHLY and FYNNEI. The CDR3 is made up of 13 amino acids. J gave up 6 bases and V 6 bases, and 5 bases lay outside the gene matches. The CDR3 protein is CASSRDRGGEQYF. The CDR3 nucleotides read TGTGCCAGCAGCCGGGACAGGGGAGGCGAGCAGTACTTC.

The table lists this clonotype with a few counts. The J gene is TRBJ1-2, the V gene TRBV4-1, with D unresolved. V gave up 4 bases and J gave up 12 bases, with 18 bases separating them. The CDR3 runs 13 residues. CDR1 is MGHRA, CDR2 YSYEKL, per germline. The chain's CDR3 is CASSRGSGEEDTF. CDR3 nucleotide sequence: TGCGCCAGCAGCCGCGGGTCTGGAGAGGAGGACACCTTC.

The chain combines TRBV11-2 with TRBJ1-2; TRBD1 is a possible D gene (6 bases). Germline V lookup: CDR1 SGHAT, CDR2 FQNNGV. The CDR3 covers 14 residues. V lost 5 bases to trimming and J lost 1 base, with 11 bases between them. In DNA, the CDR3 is TGTGCCAGCAGCCCCGGACAGAATAACTATGGCTACACCTTC. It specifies CASSPGQNNYGYTF.

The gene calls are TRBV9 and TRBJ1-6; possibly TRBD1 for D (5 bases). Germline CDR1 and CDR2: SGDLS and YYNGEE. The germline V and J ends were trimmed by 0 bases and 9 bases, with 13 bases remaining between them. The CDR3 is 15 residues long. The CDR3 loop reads CASSVVGGVGSPLHF. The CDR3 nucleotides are TGTGCCAGCAGCGTAGTGGGGGGAGTAGGTTCACCCCTCCACTTT. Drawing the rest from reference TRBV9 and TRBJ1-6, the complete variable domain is DSGVTQTPKHLITATGQRVTLRCSPRSGDLSVYWYQQSLDQGLQFLIQYYNGEERAKGNILERFSAQQFPDLHSELNLSSLELGDSALYFCASSVVGGVGSPLHFGNGTRLTVT.

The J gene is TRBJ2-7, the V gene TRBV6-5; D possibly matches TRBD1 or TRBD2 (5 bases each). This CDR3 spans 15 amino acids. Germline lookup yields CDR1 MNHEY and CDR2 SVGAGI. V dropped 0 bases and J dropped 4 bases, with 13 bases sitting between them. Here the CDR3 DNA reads TGTGCCAGCAGTTACTCCAGTCAGGGAGTTTACGAGCAGTACTTC. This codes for CASSYSSQGVYEQYF.

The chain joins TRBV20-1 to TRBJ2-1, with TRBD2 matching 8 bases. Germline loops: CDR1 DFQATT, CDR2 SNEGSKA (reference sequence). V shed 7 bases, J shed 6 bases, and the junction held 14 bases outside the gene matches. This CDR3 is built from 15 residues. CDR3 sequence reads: CSGVGGALAGNEQFF. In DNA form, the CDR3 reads TGCAGTGGAGTCGGGGGGGCGCTAGCGGGCAATGAGCAGTTCTTC.

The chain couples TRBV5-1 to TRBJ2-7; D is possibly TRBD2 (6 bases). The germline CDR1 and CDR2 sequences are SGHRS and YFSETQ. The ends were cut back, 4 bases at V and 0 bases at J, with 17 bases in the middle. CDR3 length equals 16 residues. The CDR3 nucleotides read TGCGCCAGCAGCCTGCGCGGGGACTTACGCTCCTACGAGCAGTACTTC. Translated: CASSLRGDLRSYEQYF.

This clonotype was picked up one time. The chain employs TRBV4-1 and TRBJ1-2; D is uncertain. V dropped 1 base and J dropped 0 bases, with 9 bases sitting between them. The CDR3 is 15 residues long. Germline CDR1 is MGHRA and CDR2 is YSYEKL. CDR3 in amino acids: CASSQAEVTNYGYTF. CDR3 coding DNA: TGCGCCAGCAGCCAAGCCGAAGTCACTAACTATGGCTACACCTTC.

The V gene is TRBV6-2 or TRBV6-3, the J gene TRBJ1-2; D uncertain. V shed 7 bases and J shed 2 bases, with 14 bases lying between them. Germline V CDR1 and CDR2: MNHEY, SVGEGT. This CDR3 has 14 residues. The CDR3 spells CASTTGGPNYGYTF. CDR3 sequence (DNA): TGTGCCAGCACCACGGGAGGACCGAACTATGGCTACACCTTC.

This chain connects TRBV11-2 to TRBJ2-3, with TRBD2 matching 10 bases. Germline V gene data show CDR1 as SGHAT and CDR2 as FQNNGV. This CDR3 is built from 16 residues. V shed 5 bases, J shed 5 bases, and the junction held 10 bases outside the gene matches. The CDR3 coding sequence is TGTGCCAGCAGCCCCGGCCTAGCGGGGGAAGAAGATACGCAGTATTTT. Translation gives CASSPGLAGEEDTQYF.

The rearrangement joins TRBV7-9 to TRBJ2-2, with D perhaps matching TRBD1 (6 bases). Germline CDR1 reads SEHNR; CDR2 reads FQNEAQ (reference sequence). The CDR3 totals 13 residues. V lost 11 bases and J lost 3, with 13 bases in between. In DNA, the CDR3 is TGTGCCCCCCAACAGGGCCACACCGGGGAGCTGTTTTTT. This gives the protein CAPQQGHTGELFF.

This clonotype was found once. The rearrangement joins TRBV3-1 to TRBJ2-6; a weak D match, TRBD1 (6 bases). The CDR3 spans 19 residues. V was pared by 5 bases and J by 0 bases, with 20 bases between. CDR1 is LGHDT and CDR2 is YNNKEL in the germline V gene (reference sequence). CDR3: CASSSFTGTHLSGANVLTF. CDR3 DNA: TGTGCCAGCAGCTCCTTCACAGGGACCCACCTCTCTGGGGCCAACGTCCTGACTTTC. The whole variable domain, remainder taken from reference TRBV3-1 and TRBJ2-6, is DTAVSQTPKYLVTQMGNDKSIKCEQNLGHDTMYWYKQDSKKFLKIMFSYNNKELIINETVPNRFSPKSPDKAHLNLHINSLELGDSAVYFCASSSFTGTHLSGANVLTFGAGSRLTVL.

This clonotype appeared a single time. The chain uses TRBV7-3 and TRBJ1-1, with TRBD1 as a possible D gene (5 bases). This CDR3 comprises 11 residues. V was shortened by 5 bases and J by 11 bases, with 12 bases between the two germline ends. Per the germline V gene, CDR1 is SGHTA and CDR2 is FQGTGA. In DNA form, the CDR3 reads TGTGCCAGCAGCAAAGGGGCGCGCGCTTTCTTT. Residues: CASSKGARAFF.

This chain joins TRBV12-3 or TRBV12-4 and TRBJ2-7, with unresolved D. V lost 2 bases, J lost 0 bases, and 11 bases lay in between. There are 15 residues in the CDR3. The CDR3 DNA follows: TGTGCCAGCAGTTTAAGTCGCCTGAGCTCCTACGAGCAGTACTTC. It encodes CASSLSRLSSYEQYF.

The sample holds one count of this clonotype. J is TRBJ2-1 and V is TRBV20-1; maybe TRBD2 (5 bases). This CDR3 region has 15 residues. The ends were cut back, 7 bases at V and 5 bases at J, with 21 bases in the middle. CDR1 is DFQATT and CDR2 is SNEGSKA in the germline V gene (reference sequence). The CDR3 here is CSVSARRRSHNEQFF. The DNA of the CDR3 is TGCAGTGTTTCAGCACGACGGAGGTCCCACAATGAGCAGTTCTTC.

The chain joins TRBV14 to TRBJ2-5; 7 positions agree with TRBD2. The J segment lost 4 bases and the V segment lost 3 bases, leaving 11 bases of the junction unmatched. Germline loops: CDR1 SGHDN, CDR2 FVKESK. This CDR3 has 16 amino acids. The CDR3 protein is CASSQVLTSAGETQYF. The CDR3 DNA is TGTGCCAGCAGCCAGGTGTTAACTAGCGCGGGAGAGACCCAGTACTTC.

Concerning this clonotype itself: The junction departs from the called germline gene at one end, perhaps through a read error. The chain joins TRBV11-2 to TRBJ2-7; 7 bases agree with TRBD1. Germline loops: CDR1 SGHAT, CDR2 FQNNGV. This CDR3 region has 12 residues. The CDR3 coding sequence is TGTGCCAGCAGCCTTGGGACAGCTCTAATAAACTTC. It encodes CASSLGTALINF.

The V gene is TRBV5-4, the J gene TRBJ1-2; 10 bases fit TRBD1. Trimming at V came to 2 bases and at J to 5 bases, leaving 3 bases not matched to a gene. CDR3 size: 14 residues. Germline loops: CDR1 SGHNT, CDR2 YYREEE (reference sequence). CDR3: CASSLGTGVYGYTF. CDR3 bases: TGTGCCAGCAGCTTAGGGACAGGGGTTTATGGCTACACCTTC.

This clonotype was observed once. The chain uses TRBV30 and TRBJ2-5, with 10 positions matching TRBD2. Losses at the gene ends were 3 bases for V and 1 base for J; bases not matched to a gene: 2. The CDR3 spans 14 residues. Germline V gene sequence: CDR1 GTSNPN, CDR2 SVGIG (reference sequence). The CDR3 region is CAWRLAGIQETQYF. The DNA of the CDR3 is TGTGCCTGGAGACTAGCGGGGATCCAAGAGACCCAGTACTTC.